A single sample is the source of the 19 T cell receptor beta chains below, sequenced in a study of T cell responses to AZD1222 COVID-19 vaccine. Data came from immunoSEQ multiplex PCR; TCRdb stores just in-frame clones and leaves some out. The profile covers 150,000 or so clones, with 90% to 95% appearing a single time and under 4% taken by the ten largest. The sequences come from peripheral blood, collected 28 days after the second AZD1222 dose. All receptors come from an adult who received the AZD1222 COVID-19 vaccine.

The chain is built from TRBV2 and TRBJ2-7; D perhaps matches TRBD2 (6 bases). From germline, CDR1 is SNHLY and CDR2 FYNNEI. This CDR3 is 14 amino acids long. The ends were cut back, 11 bases at V and 6 bases at J, with 23 bases in the middle. The CDR3 loop is CAVLLVGEDREQYF. In DNA, the CDR3 is TGTGCCGTACTGCTCGTGGGGGAGGATCGCGAGCAGTACTTC.

The genes are TRBV5-6 and TRBJ1-1; D remains unclear. Germline V gene sequence: CDR1 SGHDT, CDR2 YYEEEE. V was trimmed by 3 bases and J by 4 bases, leaving 10 bases between them. CDR3 size: 13 residues. The CDR3 sequence is CASSWGWGTEAFF. The CDR3 DNA is TGTGCCAGCAGCTGGGGTTGGGGCACTGAAGCTTTCTTT. The variable domain in full, completed from reference TRBV5-6 and TRBJ1-1, reads DAGVTQSPTHLIKTRGQQVTLRCSPKSGHDTVSWYQQALGQGPQFIFQYYEEEERQRGNFPDRFSGHQFPNYSSELNVNALLLGDSALYLCASSWGWGTEAFFGQGTRLTVV.

This clone was found once. The DNA of the CDR3 is TGCAGTGCCCCCCCTTACAATGAGCAGTTCTTC. Its protein product is CSAPPYNEQFF. The J gene is TRBJ2-1, the V gene TRBV20-1; D is uncertain. CDR1 and CDR2 from the germline V gene are DFQATT and SNEGSKA (reference sequence). V lost 6 bases and J 4 bases, leaving 7 bases between the germline ends. There are 11 residues in the CDR3.

The V call is TRBV11-3, the J call TRBJ1-4; 11 bases align to TRBD1. This CDR3 has 15 amino acids. Germline V gene sequence: CDR1 SGHNT, CDR2 YENEEA. This chain's CDR3 is CASRDRGAANEKLFF. In DNA form, the CDR3 reads TGTGCATCCCGGGACAGGGGGGCGGCTAATGAAAAACTGTTTTTT.

The chain couples TRBV7-3 to TRBJ2-2, with 9 bases lining up with TRBD2. The CDR3 runs 16 residues. Germline CDR1 SGHTA, CDR2 FQGTGA. V lost 2 bases, J lost 6 bases, and 7 bases stayed unmatched. CDR3 coding DNA: TGTGCCAGCAGCTTAGTTCCGGCGGGAGGGTCCGGGGAGCTGTTTTTT. Its translation is CASSLVPAGGSGELFF.

The V gene is TRBV19, the J gene TRBJ2-3; D is unclear. Between the trimmed V and J ends, which lost 2 bases and 4 bases, there was a span of 10 bases. Germline CDR1 reads LNHDA; CDR2 reads SQIVND (reference sequence). This CDR3 comprises 14 residues. CDR3 in DNA: TGTGCCAGTAGTATATTGAAGTTCCCAGATACGCAGTATTTT. Its translation is CASSILKFPDTQYF.

The V call is TRBV5-4, the J call TRBJ1-1; 8 bases fit TRBD1. This CDR3 has 14 residues. Germline lookup yields CDR1 SGHNT and CDR2 YYREEE (reference sequence). With 4 bases clipped from V and 6 bases from J, the junction kept 8 bases outside the gene matches. The CDR3, as DNA: TGTGCCAGCAGCCCTGCAGGGGGCCCCGCTGAAGCTTTCTTT. Translation: CASSPAGGPAEAFF.

The chain carries TRBV4-1 and TRBJ1-2; unclear D gene. V was trimmed by 1 base and J by 1 base, leaving 13 bases between them. Germline-derived CDR1 and CDR2 are MGHRA and YSYEKL. This CDR3 contains 16 residues. In nucleotides, the CDR3 is TGCGCCAGCAGCCAAGGAGAGGGCCTCAGTAACTATGGCTACACCTTC. Protein sequence: CASSQGEGLSNYGYTF.

This chain connects TRBV3-1 (or the pseudogene TRBV3-2) to TRBJ1-4, with no clear D. CDR3 length equals 12 residues. V shed 2 bases and J shed 8 bases, with 6 bases lying between them. Per germline, CDR1 LGHDT and CDR2 YNNKEL (reference sequence). The CDR3 is CASSQLEEKLFF. In DNA form, the CDR3 reads TGTGCCAGCAGCCAATTAGAGGAAAAACTGTTTTTT.

The chain couples TRBV30 to TRBJ2-7, with D hard to call. V dropped 2 bases and J dropped 3 bases, with 11 bases sitting between them. The CDR3 contains 13 residues. Germline assignment: CDR1 GTSNPN and CDR2 SVGIG (reference sequence). The CDR3 DNA reads as TGTGCCTGGAGTCCGGCAGGTCTCTACGAGCAGTACTTC. Its protein product is CAWSPAGLYEQYF.

A single count supports this clone. This sequence joins TRBV6-2 or TRBV6-3 and TRBJ2-7, with D unresolved. Germline CDR1 MNHEY, CDR2 SVGEGT. This CDR3 comprises 12 residues. Deletions cut 7 bases from V and 7 bases from J, with 14 bases between. The chain's CDR3 is CASNPPQREQYF. The CDR3 bases are TGTGCCAGCAACCCGCCCCAAAGGGAGCAGTACTTC.

The chain combines TRBV19 with TRBJ2-2; D is ambiguous. There are 15 residues in the CDR3. Germline-derived CDR1 and CDR2 are LNHDA and SQIVND (reference sequence). The V gene lost 5 bases and the J gene lost 0 bases, with 10 bases spanning the gap. CDR3 DNA sequence: TGTGCCAGTAGTGGTTTGCGATCGAACACCGGGGAGCTGTTTTTT. Its translation is CASSGLRSNTGELFF.

The V and J genes are TRBV9 and TRBJ2-3; D is tentatively TRBD1 or TRBD2 (6 bases each). CDR1 is SGDLS, CDR2 YYNGEE, per germline. V dropped 0 bases and J dropped 6 bases, with 8 bases sitting between them. This CDR3 contains 13 residues. The CDR3: CASSVGGGDTQYF. As DNA, the CDR3 is TGTGCCAGCAGCGTAGGAGGGGGGGATACGCAGTATTTT. Drawing the rest from reference TRBV9 and TRBJ2-3, the complete variable domain is DSGVTQTPKHLITATGQRVTLRCSPRSGDLSVYWYQQSLDQGLQFLIQYYNGEERAKGNILERFSAQQFPDLHSELNLSSLELGDSALYFCASSVGGGDTQYFGPGTRLTVL.

The table lists this clone with a count of one. The V call is TRBV19, the J call TRBJ2-1, with 8 bases matching TRBD2. Germline assignment: CDR1 LNHDA and CDR2 SQIVND (reference sequence). The CDR3 spans 14 residues. V shed 4 bases, J shed 8 bases, and the junction held 7 bases outside the gene matches. The CDR3 DNA follows: TGTGCCAGTAGTAGGGCTAGCGGGTACGATGAGCAGTTCTTC. Residues: CASSRASGYDEQFF.

This rearrangement joins TRBV24-1 to TRBJ2-3; TRBD1 matches 11 bases. This CDR3 is built from 15 residues. Germline V gene sequence: CDR1 KGHDR, CDR2 SFDVKD. V lost 4 bases and J lost 6; bases outside the gene matches: 5. In nucleotides, the CDR3 is TGTGCCACCAGTGAGCGGACAGGGGGCTTCGATACGCAGTATTTT. Residues: CATSERTGGFDTQYF.

J is TRBJ1-3 and V is TRBV6-5; 8 nucleotides agree with TRBD1. Germline CDR1 reads MNHEY; CDR2 reads SVGAGI. The CDR3 contains 14 residues. The J segment lost 3 bases and the V segment lost 6 bases, leaving 4 bases of the junction unmatched. CDR3 nucleotides: TGTGCCAGCAGAATCGGACAGGGTGGAAACACCATATATTTT. Protein: CASRIGQGGNTIYF.

The V gene is TRBV7-9, the J gene TRBJ1-2; a weak D match, TRBD1 (6 bases). This CDR3 is built from 15 residues. V was cut by 1 base and J by 6 bases, with 15 bases left in between. Germline CDR1 reads SEHNR; CDR2 reads FQNEAQ (reference sequence). DNA for the CDR3: TGTGCCAGCAGCTTAGTAGGGGCCAGGGACAATGGCTACACCTTC. It translates to CASSLVGARDNGYTF. The entire variable domain, with the rest obtained from reference TRBV7-9 and TRBJ1-2, is as follows: DTGVSQNPRHKITKRGQNVTFRCDPISEHNRLYWYRQTLGQGPEFLTYFQNEAQLEKSRLLSDRFSAERPKGSFSTLEIQRTEQGDSAMYLCASSLVGARDNGYTFGSGTRLTVV.

The genes are TRBV11-2 and TRBJ2-3, with a tentative D call TRBD2 (5 bases). The length of the CDR3 is 11 residues. The germline V gene encodes CDR1 SGHAT and CDR2 FQNNGV. Trimming cost V 11 bases and J 10 bases, with 16 bases left between them. This CDR3 reads CAGDGIKSQYF. The CDR3 DNA follows: TGTGCCGGAGACGGGATCAAGTCGCAGTATTTT.

CDR3 DNA: TGTGCCAGCTCACCCTCAGGGGGGGATTCACCCCTCCACTTT. Its protein product is CASSPSGGDSPLHF. The V gene is TRBV18, the J gene TRBJ1-6; 7 positions match TRBD1. With 3 bases clipped from V and 8 bases from J, the junction kept 4 bases outside the gene matches. The CDR3 consists of 14 residues. Germline CDR1 reads KGHSH; CDR2 reads LQKENI.